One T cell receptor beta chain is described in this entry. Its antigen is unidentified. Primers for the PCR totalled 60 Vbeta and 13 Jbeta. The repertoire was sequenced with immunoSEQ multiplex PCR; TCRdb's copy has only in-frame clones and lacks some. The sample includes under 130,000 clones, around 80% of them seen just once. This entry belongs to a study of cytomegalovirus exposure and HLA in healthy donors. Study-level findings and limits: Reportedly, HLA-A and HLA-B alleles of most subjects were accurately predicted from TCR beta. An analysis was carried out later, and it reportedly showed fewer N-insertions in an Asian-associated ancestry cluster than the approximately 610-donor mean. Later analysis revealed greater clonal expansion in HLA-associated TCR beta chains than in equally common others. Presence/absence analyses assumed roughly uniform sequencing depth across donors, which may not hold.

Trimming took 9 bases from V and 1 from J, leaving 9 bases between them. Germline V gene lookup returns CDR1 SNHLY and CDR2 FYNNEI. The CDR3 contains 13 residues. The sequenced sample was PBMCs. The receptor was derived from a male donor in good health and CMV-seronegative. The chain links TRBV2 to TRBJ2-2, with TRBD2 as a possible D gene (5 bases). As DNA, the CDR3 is TGTGCCAGTAGTCGGGGGAACACCGGGGAGCTGTTTTTT. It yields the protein CASSRGNTGELFF.